A single sample is the source of the 24 T cell receptor beta chains below, sequenced in a study of blood T cell repertoires in COVID-19. TCRdb keeps only in-frame clones here, not all; method: immunoSEQ multiplex PCR. The data contain approximately 200,000 clones, about 88% of them singletons. Sequencing was performed on peripheral blood. The receptors shown here come from a man in his thirties or forties with acute or convalescent COVID-19.

The V and J genes are TRBV7-2 and TRBJ2-6; unclear D gene. V lost 1 base and J 0 bases, leaving 10 bases between the germline ends. The CDR3 runs 17 residues. Germline CDR1 SGHTA, CDR2 FQGNSA. CDR3 loop: CASSLGYRSSGANVLTF. CDR3 nucleotide sequence: TGTGCCAGCAGCTTAGGGTATAGGAGCTCTGGGGCCAACGTCCTGACTTTC. Full variable domain (outside the CDR3, taken from reference TRBV7-2 and TRBJ2-6): GAGVSQSPSNKVTEKGKDVELRCDPISGHTALYWYRQSLGQGLEFLIYFQGNSAPDKSGLPSDRFSAERTGGSVSTLTIQRTQQEDSAVYLCASSLGYRSSGANVLTFGAGSRLTVL.

The chain carries TRBV3-1 (or the pseudogene TRBV3-2) and TRBJ1-3, with TRBD1 identical over 8 bases. Germline loops: CDR1 LGHDT, CDR2 YNNKEL (reference sequence). The CDR3 length is 16 residues. V shed 4 bases and J 0 bases; nucleotides not matched to a gene: 5. The CDR3 coding sequence is TGTGCCAGCAGCCCCGACAGGGGTAGCTCTGGAAACACCATATATTTT. It codes for CASSPDRGSSGNTIYF.

In its sample, this clone was seen a few times. The V call is TRBV30, the J call TRBJ1-1, with no clear D. Per the germline V gene, CDR1 is GTSNPN and CDR2 is SVGIG (reference sequence). The CDR3 is made up of 11 amino acids. V shed 0 bases and J shed 7 bases, with 6 bases lying between them. CDR3 DNA: TGTGCCTGGAGTGTCCACAGTGAAGCTTTCTTT. Translated, it gives CAWSVHSEAFF.

The gene calls are TRBV10-3 and TRBJ2-2, with TRBD1 identical over 7 bases. Germline V gives CDR1 ENHRY, CDR2 SYGVKD. This CDR3 has 14 amino acids. The junction had 5 bases not matched to a gene; V was cut back by 6 bases and J by 4 bases. This chain's CDR3 is CAIRGTESTGELFF. CDR3 bases: TGTGCCATCAGAGGGACAGAATCCACCGGGGAGCTGTTTTTT.

This clone was recorded at least ten times. J is TRBJ2-7 and V is TRBV9; 8 bases align to TRBD1. Germline trimming cut 4 bases from V and 5 bases from J; bases unmatched to any gene: 11. This CDR3 region has 15 residues. Per germline, CDR1 SGDLS and CDR2 YYNGEE. For the CDR3, the DNA is TGTGCCAGCAGCCCTTTGGCGGCAGGGGGCCACGAGCAGTACTTC. This codes for CASSPLAAGGHEQYF.

The chain links TRBV27 to TRBJ1-1; D is unresolved. The CDR3 runs 13 residues. The ends were cut back, 6 bases at V and 11 bases at J, with 19 bases in the middle. Per germline, CDR1 MNHEY and CDR2 SMNVEV (reference sequence). CDR3 residues: CASRSSGDTSAFF. Here the CDR3 DNA reads TGTGCCAGCAGGTCATCAGGAGACACTAGTGCTTTCTTT.

V usage is TRBV7-6 and J usage is TRBJ2-5, with TRBD2 matching 8 bases. The CDR3 is made up of 16 amino acids. The ends lost 7 bases at V and 5 bases at J; junction bases unmatched: 15. Germline lookup yields CDR1 SGHVS and CDR2 FNYEAQ. The CDR3 is CASTPRTSFVGETQYF. CDR3 coding DNA: TGTGCCAGCACCCCGAGGACTAGCTTTGTTGGCGAGACCCAGTACTTC.

This clone was detected once. The genes are TRBV5-1 and TRBJ2-2, with a possible D match to TRBD2 (5 bases). Germline CDR1 reads SGHRS; CDR2 reads YFSETQ. The V end lost 4 bases, the J end lost 3 bases, and 13 bases lay between the germline ends. The CDR3 sequence is 15 residues long. The CDR3 here is CASSREGRDTGELFF. CDR3 DNA: TGCGCCAGCAGCCGAGAGGGAAGGGACACCGGGGAGCTGTTTTTT.

This chain joins TRBV11-3 and TRBJ2-1, with D perhaps TRBD2 (6 bases). The CDR3 runs to 15 residues. V gave up 5 bases and J gave up 9 bases, with 20 bases separating them. Germline lookup yields CDR1 SGHNT and CDR2 YENEEA. CDR3 in DNA: TGTGCCAGCAGCCCCCGGTCGGGGTTGGGGGGTGAGCAGTTCTTC. This codes for CASSPRSGLGGEQFF.

This chain uses TRBV29-1 with TRBJ2-3; perhaps TRBD1 as D (6 bases). The germline CDR1 and CDR2 sequences are SQVTM and ANQGSEA. CDR3 length: 14 residues. V lost 7 bases and J lost 1, with 15 bases in between. The CDR3 DNA reads as TGCAGCGCCGGAACAGGGACCCGCACAGATACGCAGTATTTT. It yields the protein CSAGTGTRTDTQYF.

The V gene is TRBV3-1 (or the pseudogene TRBV3-2), the J gene TRBJ1-1; 8 nucleotides line up with TRBD1. Germline CDR1 and CDR2: LGHDT and YNNKEL (reference sequence). The length of the CDR3 is 14 residues. The V and J ends lost 4 bases and 0 bases, in that order; junction bases with no gene match: 1. The CDR3 region is CASSLTGVNTEAFF. For the CDR3, the DNA is TGTGCCAGCAGCCTGACAGGGGTGAACACTGAAGCTTTCTTT.

The chain has TRBV7-3 and TRBJ1-1, with a weak D call TRBD1 (6 bases). The CDR3 consists of 14 residues. Germline CDR1 is SGHTA and CDR2 is FQGTGA. V was shortened by 5 bases and J by 0 bases, with 10 bases between the two germline ends. CDR3 in amino acids: CASSPTGMNTEAFF. The CDR3 DNA follows: TGTGCCAGCAGCCCCACAGGGATGAACACTGAAGCTTTCTTT.

The V call is TRBV28, the J call TRBJ2-3; 9 nucleotides match TRBD2. Germline V lookup: CDR1 MDHEN, CDR2 SYDVKM. CDR3 length: 15 residues. J gave up 6 bases and V 7 bases, and 11 bases lay outside the gene matches. CDR3 nucleotides: TGTGCCAGCACCCCATCTAGCGGGGCTAGGGATACGCAGTATTTT. Translating it yields CASTPSSGARDTQYF.

This clone was counted only a few times. The rearrangement joins TRBV14 to TRBJ1-4, with TRBD1 identical over 7 bases. V was pared by 2 bases and J by 1 base, with 7 bases of the junction left unmatched. The CDR3 runs 17 residues. Per germline, CDR1 SGHDN and CDR2 FVKESK. The CDR3 DNA sequence: TGTGCCAGCAGCCAACGCGGGACAGCAAAAACTAATGAAAAACTGTTTTTT. This codes for CASSQRGTAKTNEKLFF. The variable domain in full, with the rest retrieved from reference TRBV14 and TRBJ1-4, is EAGVTQFPSHSVIEKGQTVTLRCDPISGHDNLYWYRRVMGKEIKFLLHFVKESKQDESGMPNNRFLAERTGGTYSTLKVQPAELEDSGVYFCASSQRGTAKTNEKLFFGSGTQLSVL.

The rearrangement uses TRBV18 and TRBJ2-7, with no clear D. Trimming stripped 2 bases from V and 3 bases from J, with 8 bases between. The CDR3 has 13 amino acids. CDR1 and CDR2 (germline): KGHSH, LQKENI. CDR3 DNA sequence: TGTGCCAGCTCACCAGACACGAACTACGAGCAGTACTTC. Translating it yields CASSPDTNYEQYF.

A few counts support this clone. The chain is built from TRBV30 and TRBJ1-3; TRBD1 is a possible D gene (6 bases). Germline CDR1 and CDR2: GTSNPN and SVGIG (reference sequence). Trimming removed 4 bases at V and 1 base at J, with 8 bases between. The CDR3 has 13 residues. The CDR3 region has the DNA TGTGCCTGGAAGGGGGATTCTGGAAACACCATATATTTT. It specifies CAWKGDSGNTIYF.

The chain employs TRBV28 and TRBJ1-2; D is uncertain. The CDR3 is made up of 13 amino acids. In germline, CDR1 is MDHEN, CDR2 SYDVKM. The V and J ends lost 4 bases and 9 bases respectively, with 15 bases between them. This CDR3 reads CASSYGGPGRYTF. In nucleotides, the CDR3 is TGTGCCAGCAGTTACGGAGGACCCGGCCGCTACACCTTC.

The V gene is TRBV19, the J gene TRBJ2-1; D gene unclear. The CDR3 runs to 13 residues. Germline loops: CDR1 LNHDA, CDR2 SQIVND (reference sequence). Trimming removed 3 bases at V and 4 bases at J, with 7 bases between. This CDR3 is CASSMRLYNEQFF. The DNA for the CDR3 is TGTGCCAGTAGTATGAGATTATACAATGAGCAGTTCTTC.

V and J are TRBV5-1 and TRBJ1-2; D is unclear. Germline lookup yields CDR1 SGHRS and CDR2 YFSETQ. V was cut by 4 bases and J by 0 bases, with 4 bases left in between. The CDR3 is 12 amino acids. The chain's CDR3 is CASSPSNYGYTF. In DNA, the CDR3 is TGCGCCAGCAGCCCTTCTAACTATGGCTACACCTTC.

The V call is TRBV19, the J call TRBJ1-3; D remains unclear. The germline CDR1 and CDR2 sequences are LNHDA and SQIVND (reference sequence). V lost 6 bases, J lost 2 bases, and 14 bases lay in between. CDR3 length: 15 residues. This CDR3 is CASRLSAGPGNTIYF. In DNA form, the CDR3 reads TGTGCCAGTAGGCTCTCGGCGGGCCCTGGAAACACCATATATTTT.

The rearrangement joins TRBV18 to TRBJ2-7, with D possibly TRBD2 on 6 matching bases. V was clipped by 2 bases and J by 2 bases, with 13 bases between them. CDR3 size: 15 residues. Germline V gives CDR1 KGHSH, CDR2 LQKENI. DNA for the CDR3: TGTGCCAGCTCACCAGGGAGGAGCCTTACCTACGAGCAGTACTTC. Its translation is CASSPGRSLTYEQYF.

The CDR3: CASSTTYTDGYADTQYF. The CDR3 nucleotides read TGTGCCAGCAGCACAACCTACACAGATGGATACGCAGATACGCAGTATTTT. The chain has TRBV3-1 (or the pseudogene TRBV3-2) and TRBJ2-3; D is undetermined. The CDR3 runs 17 residues. V was clipped by 5 bases and J by 4 bases, with 22 bases between them. The germline V gene has CDR1 LGHDT and CDR2 YNNKEL (reference sequence).

This rearrangement joins TRBV9 to TRBJ2-3, with unresolved D. The CDR3 has 16 amino acids. From germline, CDR1 is SGDLS and CDR2 YYNGEE. V dropped 1 base and J dropped 0 bases, with 12 bases sitting between them. The CDR3 is CASSVTLERSTDTQYF. The CDR3 DNA reads TGTGCCAGCAGCGTAACGCTAGAAAGGAGCACAGATACGCAGTATTTT.

V usage is TRBV28 and J usage is TRBJ2-1; the D gene is possibly TRBD1 (6 bases). V lost 5 bases and J lost 4, with 12 bases in between. The CDR3 loop spans 14 amino acids. CDR1 MDHEN and CDR2 SYDVKM come from the germline V gene. CDR3 region: CASSLNRVYNEQFF. CDR3 DNA: TGTGCCAGCAGTCTCAACAGGGTTTACAATGAGCAGTTCTTC.